These T cell receptor beta chains were read from a single sample in a study of OX40 agonist ivuxolimab in advanced cancers. Clones were sequenced by immunoSEQ multiplex PCR, and TCRdb holds only the in-frame ones, with some missing. The sample includes about 91,000 clones, around four fifths of them seen just once. The sequencing here drew on CD4+ or CD8+ T cells sorted from blood, taken in a trial of the OX40 agonist ivuxolimab. The receptors were sampled from an adult with an advanced solid tumor such as melanoma, head and neck, liver or kidney cancer. Each CDR3 is given with its conserved first and last residue. The D gene is left open where the match is weak. Some rows have no size entry. The others give once, few or many, or a class for an expanded clone.

>TRBV14|few|TRBJ2-1|-
CASSVAGSWGGEQFF
TGTGCCAGCAGCGTCGCGGGGAGCTGGGGCGGTGAGCAGTTCTTC
>TRBV18|-|TRBJ1-1|-
CASSPPIGGTEAFF
TGTGCCAGCTCACCACCTATAGGGGGCACTGAAGCTTTCTTT
>TRBV11-3|once|TRBJ2-3|-
CASSLGSDTQYF
TGTGCCAGCAGCTTAGGGTCGGATACGCAGTATTTT
>TRBV6-5|-|TRBJ2-3|-
CATRPGLATDTQYF
TGTGCCACCCGCCCGGGACTCGCGACAGATACGCAGTATTTT
>TRBV29-1|-|TRBJ1-4|-
CSTIKNEKLFF
TGCAGCACTATCAAGAACGAAAAACTGTTTTTT
>TRBV13|-|TRBJ1-3|-
CASRRVLGFENTIYF
TGTGCCAGCAGGAGAGTCCTTGGTTTTGAAAACACCATATATTTT
>TRBV5-4|-|TRBJ1-2|-
CASSVIGLGRVGYTF
TGTGCCAGCAGTGTGATAGGGCTAGGTCGGGTTGGCTACACCTTC
>TRBV2|-|TRBJ1-5|-
CASTQVGQPQHF
TGTGCCAGCACTCAGGTTGGCCAGCCCCAGCATTTT
>TRBV6-5|-|TRBJ2-5|-
CASSRTVQETQYF
TGTGCCAGCAGTCGGACAGTCCAAGAGACCCAGTACTTC
>TRBV27|-|TRBJ1-6|-
CASSLGLLSSYNSPLHF
TGTGCCAGCAGTTTAGGGCTCCTGAGCTCCTATAATTCACCCCTCCACTTT
>TRBV29-1|-|TRBJ2-4|-
CSVVGLDGKNIQYF
TGCAGCGTCGTGGGTTTGGACGGAAAAAACATTCAGTACTTC
>TRBV6-6|-|TRBJ1-2|-
CASSFDGNYGYTF
TGTGCCAGCAGTTTTGACGGGAATTATGGCTACACCTTC
>TRBV10-3|few|TRBJ1-4|-
CAISERATEKLFF
TGTGCCATCAGTGAACGGGCTACTGAAAAACTGTTTTTT
>TRBV7-3|few|TRBJ2-2|TRBD1
CASRFSGQGTNGELFF
TGTGCCAGCAGGTTCTCGGGACAGGGTACGAACGGGGAGCTGTTTTTT
>TRBV6-6|-|TRBJ1-1|TRBD1
CASSLGPRGGYTEAFF
TGTGCCAGCAGTTTAGGCCCCAGGGGGGGCTATACTGAAGCTTTCTTT
>TRBV19|-|TRBJ2-6|-
CASSIKGLGANVLTF
TGTGCCAGTAGTATCAAGGGTTTGGGGGCCAACGTCCTGACTTTC